This T cell receptor (beta chain) stems from a study of T cell clonotyping in hematopoietic cell transplantation. Study-level information: Recipient samples before transplant were obtained post-cytoreduction.

Germline V gives CDR1 SNHLY, CDR2 FYNNEI. The CDR3 totals 13 residues. The V gene lost 5 bases and the J gene lost 4 bases, with 11 bases spanning the gap. TCRdb keeps only in-frame clones here, not all; method: immunoSEQ multiplex PCR. This sample yields tens of thousands of clones, of which about 95% are seen a single time; 1.5% to 2% belongs to the top ten. The time point was: recipient sample about 28 days before transplant, after cytoreduction. With respect to this clone: No antigen is known for it.

Study-wide results and caveats: Graft donor and pretransplant recipient Inverse Simpson Index values predicted broader posttransplant TCR diversity. After transplant, recipient diversity fell while pathologically expanded clonotypes grew through day 180. CD4 and CD8 repertoire contributions could not be separated without sorting.

The sequence came from a woman in her fifties or sixties with acute myeloid leukemia. Some clones in this sample may be carry-over from other donors' samples. V and J are TRBV2 and TRBJ1-2, with D perhaps matching TRBD1 (6 bases). Here the sequenced sample was peripheral blood mononuclear cells, taken before stem cell transplant. In nucleotides, the CDR3 is TGTGCCAGCAGTAAACAGGGAGGCTATGGCTACACCTTC. Amino acid sequence: CASSKQGGYGYTF. The variable domain in full, completed from reference TRBV2 and TRBJ1-2, reads EPEVTQTPSHQVTQMGQEVILRCVPISNHLYFYWYRQILGQKVEFLVSFYNNEISEKSEIFDDQFSVERPDGSNFTLKIRSTKLEDSAMYFCASSKQGGYGYTFGSGTRLTVV.